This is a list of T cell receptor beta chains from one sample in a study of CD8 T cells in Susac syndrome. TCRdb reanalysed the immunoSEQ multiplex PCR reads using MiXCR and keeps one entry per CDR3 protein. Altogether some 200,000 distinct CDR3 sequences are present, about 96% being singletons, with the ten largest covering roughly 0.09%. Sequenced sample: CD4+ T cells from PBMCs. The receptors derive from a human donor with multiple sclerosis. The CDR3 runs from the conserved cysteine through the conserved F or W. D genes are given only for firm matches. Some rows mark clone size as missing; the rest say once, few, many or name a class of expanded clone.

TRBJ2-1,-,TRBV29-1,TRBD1,CSVLPDRGLSKFF,TGCAGCGTTTTACCCGACAGGGGGCTCTCGAAGTTCTTC
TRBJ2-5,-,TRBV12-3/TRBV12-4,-,CASSLLRQETQYF,TGTGCCAGCAGTTTACTGCGCCAAGAGACCCAGTACTTC
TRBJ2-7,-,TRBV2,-,CASLLRGEQYF,TGTGCCAGCCTCCTTCGGGGCGAGCAGTACTTC
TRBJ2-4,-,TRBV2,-,CASSEDRAQNIQYF,TGTGCCAGCAGTGAAGACAGGGCCCAAAACATTCAGTACTTC
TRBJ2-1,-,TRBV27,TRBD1,CASSGQGFYNEQFF,TGTGCCAGCAGTGGACAGGGGTTCTACAATGAGCAGTTCTTC
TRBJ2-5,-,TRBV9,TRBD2,CASSPTALAPQETQYF,TGTGCCAGCAGCCCGACGGCACTAGCGCCACAAGAGACCCAGTACTTC
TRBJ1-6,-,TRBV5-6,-,CASSFGQGNNSPLHF,TGTGCCAGCAGCTTCGGGCAGGGAAATAATTCACCCCTCCACTTT
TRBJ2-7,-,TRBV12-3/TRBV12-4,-,CASSTHRVRVDEQYF,TGTGCCAGCAGTACCCATCGGGTAAGGGTGGACGAGCAGTACTTC
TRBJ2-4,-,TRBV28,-,CASSFQVAKNIQYF,TGTGCCAGCAGTTTCCAGGTAGCCAAAAACATTCAGTACTTC
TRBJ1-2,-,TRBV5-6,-,CASRLMSYGYTF,TGTGCCAGCAGGTTGATGTCCTATGGCTACACCTTC
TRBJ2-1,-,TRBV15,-,CATSQKFDEQFF,TGTGCCACCAGCCAGAAGTTCGATGAGCAGTTCTTC
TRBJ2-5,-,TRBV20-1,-,CSATKPGTLQETQYF,TGCAGTGCGACCAAACCCGGGACTTTGCAGGAGACCCAGTACTTC
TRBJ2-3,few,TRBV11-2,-,CASSPDRVKGDTQYF,TGTGCCAGCAGCCCGGACAGAGTCAAGGGAGATACGCAGTATTTT
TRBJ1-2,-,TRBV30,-,CAWTSQGTGYGYTF,TGTGCCTGGACGTCACAGGGTACGGGCTATGGCTACACCTTC
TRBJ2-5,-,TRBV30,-,CAWSVGSGAEGTQYF,TGTGCCTGGAGTGTAGGGAGCGGAGCCGAAGGGACCCAGTACTTC
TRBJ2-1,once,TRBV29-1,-,CSGWGLNNGNEQFF,TGCAGCGGCTGGGGACTTAATAACGGCAATGAGCAGTTCTTC
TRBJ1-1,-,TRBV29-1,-,CSGTETGNTEAFF,TGCAGCGGAACCGAGACAGGGAACACTGAAGCTTTCTTT
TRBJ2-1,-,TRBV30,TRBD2,CAWSAGLAGLNEQFF,TGTGCCTGGAGTGCCGGACTAGCGGGACTCAATGAGCAGTTCTTC
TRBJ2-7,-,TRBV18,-,CASSPQGISYEQYF,TGTGCCAGCTCACCCCAGGGGATCAGCTACGAGCAGTACTTC
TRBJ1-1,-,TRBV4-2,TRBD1,CASSQEGQAYTEAFF,TGTGCCAGCAGCCAAGAGGGACAGGCTTACACTGAAGCTTTCTTT
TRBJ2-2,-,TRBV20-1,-,CSARDPRVGAGELFF,TGCAGTGCTAGAGATCCCCGCGTCGGGGCCGGGGAGCTGTTTTTT
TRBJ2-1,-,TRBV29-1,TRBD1,CSARTGVNEQFF,TGCAGCGCTAGGACAGGGGTGAATGAGCAGTTCTTC
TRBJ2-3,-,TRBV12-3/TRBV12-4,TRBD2,CASKQRGQHTDTQYF,TGTGCCAGCAAACAGCGGGGGCAGCACACAGATACGCAGTATTTT
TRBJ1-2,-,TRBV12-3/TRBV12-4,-,CASSRTAANYGYTF,TGTGCCAGCAGCCGGACCGCTGCTAACTATGGCTACACCTTC
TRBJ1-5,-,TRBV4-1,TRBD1,CASSQTPDRVQPQHF,TGCGCCAGCAGCCAAACACCGGACAGGGTGCAGCCCCAGCATTTT
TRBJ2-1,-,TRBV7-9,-,CASSRAASNEQFF,TGTGCCAGCAGCCGGGCGGCTAGCAATGAGCAGTTCTTC
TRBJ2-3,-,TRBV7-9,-,CASSLWSGSTDTQYF,TGTGCCAGCAGCTTATGGTCGGGAAGCACAGATACGCAGTATTTT
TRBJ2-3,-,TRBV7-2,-,CASRLGASDSTDTQYF,TGTGCCAGCAGGCTGGGGGCCTCCGATAGCACAGATACGCAGTATTTT
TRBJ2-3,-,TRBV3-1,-,CASSQRRGGGDTQYF,TGTGCCAGCAGCCAAAGGAGGGGGGGCGGAGATACGCAGTATTTT
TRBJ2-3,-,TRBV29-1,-,CSVPSRQRDTQYF,TGCAGCGTCCCGAGCCGACAAAGAGATACGCAGTATTTT
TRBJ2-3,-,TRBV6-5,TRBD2,CASSSGTSVRTDTQYF,TGTGCCAGCAGTTCCGGGACTAGCGTTCGCACAGATACGCAGTATTTT
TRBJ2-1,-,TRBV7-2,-,CASSLGRATEQFF,TGTGCCAGCAGCTTAGGCCGCGCCACGGAGCAGTTCTTC
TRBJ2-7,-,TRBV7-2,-,CASSLWGETAEQYF,TGTGCCAGCAGCTTATGGGGGGAGACCGCCGAGCAGTACTTC
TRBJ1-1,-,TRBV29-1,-,CSVLGYPEAFF,TGCAGCGTTCTTGGGTACCCTGAAGCTTTCTTT
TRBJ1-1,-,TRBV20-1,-,CSASGRGDLNTEAFF,TGCAGTGCCTCGGGGAGGGGAGACCTGAACACTGAAGCTTTCTTT
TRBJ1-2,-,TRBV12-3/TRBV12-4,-,CASSLRRLANYGYTF,TGTGCCAGCAGTTTGAGACGTTTAGCTAACTATGGCTACACCTTC
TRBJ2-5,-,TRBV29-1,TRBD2,CSVTLGGRETQYF,TGCAGCGTTACCCTCGGGGGGAGAGAGACCCAGTACTTC
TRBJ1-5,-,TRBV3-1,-,CASSQASGGQPQHF,TGTGCCAGCAGCCAAGCGTCAGGAGGACAGCCCCAGCATTTT
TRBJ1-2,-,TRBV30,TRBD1,CAWRYNRGPNGYTF,TGTGCCTGGAGATACAACAGGGGACCGAATGGCTACACCTTC
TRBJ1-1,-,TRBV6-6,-,CASSLQGNEAFF,TGTGCCAGCAGCCTCCAGGGTAATGAAGCTTTCTTT
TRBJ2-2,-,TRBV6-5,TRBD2,CASSYRREGRMGTGELFF,TGTGCCAGCAGTTACCGGCGGGAGGGCCGTATGGGAACCGGGGAGCTGTTTTTT
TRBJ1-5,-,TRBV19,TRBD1,CASSDLGRQGKQPQHF,TGTGCCAGTAGTGACCTGGGCAGACAGGGGAAGCAGCCCCAGCATTTT
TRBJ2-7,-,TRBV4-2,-,CASSQDPRAVGVEQYF,TGTGCCAGCAGCCAAGATCCACGGGCGGTAGGGGTCGAGCAGTACTTC
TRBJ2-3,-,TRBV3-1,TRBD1,CASSQRQGARTQYF,TGTGCCAGCAGCCAGAGACAGGGGGCTAGAACGCAGTATTTT
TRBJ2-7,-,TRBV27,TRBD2,CASSRYGQRGSEFGQYF,TGTGCCAGCAGCCGTTACGGGCAGCGGGGGAGTGAATTTGGGCAGTACTTC